This T cell receptor beta chain was captured by sequencing in a study of T cells in Graves' hyperthyroidism and ophthalmopathy. For the study at large: Prior to any treatment, at the point of initial diagnosis, peripheral blood was collected. Study-wide results and limits: Blood also contained most expanded thyroid clonotypes above 0.001.

The CDR3 totals 17 residues. Unmatched junction bases numbered 8, after V lost 3 bases and J lost 7 bases. The V gene's germline CDR1 is KGHDR and CDR2 SFDVKD. This clonotype was recorded a few times. What it binds is unknown. Stable Graves' hyperthyroidism meant no ophthalmopathy progression within 18 months. The authors took PBMCs from 8 to 10 ml fresh peripheral blood. TCR beta CDR3 regions were amplified from RNA transcripts. HTBI primers were used for first-round RT-PCR of the TCR CDR3. MiXCR, run by TCRdb on the multiplex PCR reads, gives a single entry per CDR3 protein. The sample lists some 690,000 distinct CDR3 sequences, 17% seen once, with around 15% in the top ten.

The sequenced material came from blood. The sequence was collected from a man between 50 and 59 years old with Graves' hyperthyroidism. This chain links TRBV24-1 with TRBJ2-1; 13 bases match TRBD2. The CDR3 sequence: CATSDPTSGRAINEQFF. The CDR3 DNA follows: TGTGCCACCAGTGATCCCACTAGCGGGAGGGCCATTAATGAGCAGTTCTTC.